This is a list of T cell receptor beta chains from one sample in a study of cytomegalovirus exposure and HLA in healthy donors. Clones were sequenced by immunoSEQ multiplex PCR, and TCRdb holds only the in-frame ones, with some missing. The repertoire holds about 200,000 clones, with roughly 80% as singletons. Source material: PBMCs. The receptors were sampled from a woman aged 40 to 50 in good health and CMV-seronegative. Each CDR3 is given with its conserved first and last residue. Each record gives: D gene, V gene, J gene, clone size, CDR3 protein, CDR3 DNA. A D gene is named only where the DNA matches it firmly. Not every row has a clone size; where given, it reads once, few, many or a size class.

d_gene: -
v_gene: TRBV6-1
j_gene: TRBJ1-1
abundance: -
CDR3aa: CASSRRDTEAFF
CDR3nt: TGTGCCAGCAGTCGCCGGGACACTGAAGCTTTCTTT

d_gene: TRBD2
v_gene: TRBV10-2
j_gene: TRBJ2-5
abundance: -
CDR3aa: CASSDPGTSGVLQETQYF
CDR3nt: TGCGCCAGCAGTGACCCTGGGACTAGCGGAGTCCTGCAAGAGACCCAGTACTTC

d_gene: TRBD1
v_gene: TRBV30
j_gene: TRBJ1-6
abundance: -
CDR3aa: CAGQGPNNSPLHF
CDR3nt: TGTGCCGGACAGGGACCTAATAATTCACCCCTCCACTTT

d_gene: TRBD2
v_gene: TRBV19
j_gene: TRBJ2-2
abundance: -
CDR3aa: CASSIRTSGREGELFF
CDR3nt: TGTGCCAGTAGTATCCGGACTAGCGGGAGGGAAGGGGAGCTGTTTTTT

d_gene: -
v_gene: TRBV28
j_gene: TRBJ1-1
abundance: once
CDR3aa: CAHNPGGKNTEAFF
CDR3nt: TGTGCCCATAACCCGGGAGGGAAGAACACTGAAGCTTTCTTT

d_gene: TRBD1
v_gene: TRBV7-9
j_gene: TRBJ2-3
abundance: -
CDR3aa: CASSLAGQGSTDTQYF
CDR3nt: TGTGCCAGCAGCTTAGCCGGACAGGGTAGCACAGATACGCAGTATTTT

d_gene: TRBD1
v_gene: TRBV9
j_gene: TRBJ2-3
abundance: -
CDR3aa: CASSVGTGTTDTQYF
CDR3nt: TGTGCCAGCAGCGTAGGGACAGGGACCACAGATACGCAGTATTTT

d_gene: TRBD2
v_gene: TRBV5-1
j_gene: TRBJ2-5
abundance: -
CDR3aa: CASSQVGLGGQETQYF
CDR3nt: TGCGCCAGCAGCCAGGTGGGACTAGGAGGACAAGAGACCCAGTACTTC

d_gene: -
v_gene: TRBV5-1
j_gene: TRBJ2-1
abundance: -
CDR3aa: CASSAMSRDEQFF
CDR3nt: TGCGCCAGCAGCGCAATGTCGCGGGATGAGCAGTTCTTC

d_gene: -
v_gene: TRBV2
j_gene: TRBJ2-2
abundance: once
CDR3aa: CASSEDGHLNTGELFF
CDR3nt: TGTGCCAGCAGTGAAGATGGACACTTGAACACCGGGGAGCTGTTTTTT

d_gene: -
v_gene: TRBV9
j_gene: TRBJ2-7
abundance: -
CDR3aa: CASSVGTPGGASSYEQYF
CDR3nt: TGTGCCAGCAGCGTAGGAACCCCGGGCGGGGCAAGCTCCTACGAGCAGTACTTC

d_gene: TRBD1
v_gene: TRBV6-5
j_gene: TRBJ1-2
abundance: -
CDR3aa: CASTETGGGSTGYAF
CDR3nt: TGTGCCAGCACTGAGACAGGGGGCGGATCGACCGGCTACGCCTTC

d_gene: -
v_gene: TRBV4-1
j_gene: TRBJ1-5
abundance: -
CDR3aa: CASSQGRVGSNQPQHF
CDR3nt: TGCGCCAGCAGCCAAGGGAGGGTGGGTAGCAATCAGCCCCAGCATTTT

d_gene: -
v_gene: TRBV10-1
j_gene: TRBJ2-1
abundance: few
CDR3aa: CASSEFSSLGKEQFF
CDR3nt: TGCGCCAGCAGTGAGTTCTCTAGCCTAGGGAAGGAGCAGTTCTTC

d_gene: -
v_gene: TRBV5-1
j_gene: TRBJ2-2
abundance: -
CDR3aa: CASSSGLTNTGELFF
CDR3nt: TGCGCCAGCAGCTCCGGACTGACTAACACCGGGGAGCTGTTTTTT

d_gene: -
v_gene: TRBV7-2
j_gene: TRBJ2-5
abundance: -
CDR3aa: CASSLGPGIQETQYF
CDR3nt: TGTGCCAGCAGCTTAGGGCCAGGGATACAAGAGACCCAGTACTTC

d_gene: -
v_gene: TRBV9
j_gene: TRBJ2-1
abundance: -
CDR3aa: CASSVGDEQFF
CDR3nt: TGTGCCAGCAGCGTAGGAGATGAGCAGTTCTTC

d_gene: -
v_gene: TRBV18
j_gene: TRBJ2-7
abundance: -
CDR3aa: CASSPGAGTEQYF
CDR3nt: TGTGCCAGCTCCCCAGGTGCGGGGACCGAGCAGTACTTC

d_gene: -
v_gene: TRBV7-3
j_gene: TRBJ2-7
abundance: -
CDR3aa: CASSLELSSSYEQYF
CDR3nt: TGTGCCAGCAGCTTAGAGCTATCAAGCTCCTACGAGCAGTACTTC

d_gene: -
v_gene: TRBV7-9
j_gene: TRBJ2-7
abundance: -
CDR3aa: CASSPAYEQYF
CDR3nt: TGTGCCAGCAGCCCCGCCTACGAGCAGTACTTC

d_gene: -
v_gene: TRBV4-1
j_gene: TRBJ1-4
abundance: -
CDR3aa: CASSSGGLNEKLFF
CDR3nt: TGCGCCAGCAGTAGCGGGGGACTGAATGAAAAACTGTTTTTT

d_gene: TRBD2
v_gene: TRBV28
j_gene: TRBJ2-7
abundance: -
CDR3aa: CASSSPGLAGGSYEQYF
CDR3nt: TGTGCCAGCAGTTCCCCGGGACTAGCGGGGGGGTCCTACGAGCAGTACTTC

d_gene: TRBD1
v_gene: TRBV6-6
j_gene: TRBJ2-1
abundance: -
CDR3aa: CASSPGTESYNEQFF
CDR3nt: TGTGCCAGCAGCCCCGGGACAGAGTCCTACAATGAGCAGTTCTTC

d_gene: -
v_gene: TRBV27
j_gene: TRBJ2-2
abundance: -
CDR3aa: CASSSKTRSFTGELFF
CDR3nt: TGTGCCAGCAGTTCCAAAACTAGATCCTTCACCGGGGAGCTGTTTTTT

d_gene: -
v_gene: TRBV29-1
j_gene: TRBJ1-1
abundance: -
CDR3aa: CSVESNRAGAEAFF
CDR3nt: TGCAGCGTTGAATCGAACAGGGCAGGGGCTGAAGCTTTCTTT

d_gene: -
v_gene: TRBV28
j_gene: TRBJ2-7
abundance: once
CDR3aa: CASSSTGRGAREQYF
CDR3nt: TGTGCCAGCAGTTCCACAGGGAGAGGGGCTCGGGAGCAGTACTTC

d_gene: -
v_gene: TRBV27
j_gene: TRBJ1-2
abundance: -
CDR3aa: CASSLSAGNRYYGYTF
CDR3nt: TGTGCCAGCAGTTTATCTGCAGGGAATCGGTACTATGGCTACACCTTC

d_gene: TRBD1
v_gene: TRBV15
j_gene: TRBJ2-7
abundance: -
CDR3aa: CATSTGTALYEQYF
CDR3nt: TGTGCCACCAGTACGGGGACAGCACTCTACGAGCAGTACTTC

d_gene: -
v_gene: TRBV15
j_gene: TRBJ2-7
abundance: once
CDR3aa: CATSSQTLRGAGEQYF
CDR3nt: TGTGCCACCAGCAGTCAAACCTTACGGGGGGCTGGCGAGCAGTACTTC

d_gene: -
v_gene: TRBV4-1
j_gene: TRBJ2-1
abundance: -
CDR3aa: CASQNYNEQFF
CDR3nt: TGCGCCAGCCAAAACTACAATGAGCAGTTCTTC

d_gene: TRBD2
v_gene: TRBV27
j_gene: TRBJ2-3
abundance: once
CDR3aa: CASSLIGSGRAANTQYF
CDR3nt: TGTGCCAGCAGTTTAATCGGAAGCGGGAGGGCGGCGAATACGCAGTATTTT